This T cell receptor (beta chain) was observed in a study of T cell responses to AZD1222 COVID-19 vaccine. Regarding the study as a whole: Among spike-specific TCRs, nearly half reportedly target unmutated variant regions. Donors were chiefly white British, with a greater number of females, and clonal diversity was perhaps underestimated.

Generated by immunoSEQ multiplex PCR, the TCRdb table keeps only in-frame clones and is missing some. This table holds 50,000 or so clones, about 89% found once. The V end lost 5 bases, the J end lost 2 bases, and 10 bases lay between the germline ends. Germline values: CDR1 KGHSH, CDR2 LQKENI. The CDR3 is made up of 13 amino acids. Comment on this clone: What it binds is unknown.

This clonotype was obtained from an adult who received the AZD1222 COVID-19 vaccine. Here the sequenced sample was peripheral blood, taken 28 days after the second AZD1222 dose. This chain joins TRBV18 and TRBJ2-7, with D hard to call. CDR3 loop: CASSIQQTYEQYF. The CDR3 coding sequence is TGTGCCAGCTCAATACAGCAAACCTACGAGCAGTACTTC.